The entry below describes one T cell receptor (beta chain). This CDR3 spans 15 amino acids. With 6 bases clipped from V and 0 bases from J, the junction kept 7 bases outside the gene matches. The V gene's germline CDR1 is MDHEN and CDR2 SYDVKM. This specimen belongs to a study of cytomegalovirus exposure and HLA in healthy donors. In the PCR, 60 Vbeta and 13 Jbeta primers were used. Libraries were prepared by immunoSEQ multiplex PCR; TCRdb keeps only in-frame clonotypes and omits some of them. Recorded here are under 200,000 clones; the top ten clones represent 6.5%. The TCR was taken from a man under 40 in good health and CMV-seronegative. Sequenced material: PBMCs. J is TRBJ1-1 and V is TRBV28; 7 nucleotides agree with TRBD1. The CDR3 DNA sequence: TGTGCCAGCAGCTACTTGGGACAGATGAACACTGAAGCTTTCTTT. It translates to CASSYLGQMNTEAFF.